The subject of this entry is one T cell receptor (beta chain). These data are taken from a study of T cell changes during pregnancy in multiple sclerosis. Libraries were prepared by immunoSEQ multiplex PCR; TCRdb keeps only in-frame clonotypes and omits some of them. This repertoire shows some 70,000 clones, roughly 92% found once; its top ten account for 3%. Germline CDR1 is SNHLY and CDR2 is FYNNEI. The V and J ends lost 9 bases and 2 bases respectively, with 13 bases between them. The CDR3 contains 13 residues. The TCR sequence derives from a female donor in good health, enrolled as a control in a pregnancy study. This rearrangement joins TRBV2 to TRBJ1-1; D is unclear. Specimen: CD8+ T cells from peripheral blood mononuclear cells, collected in the third trimester of pregnancy. The CDR3 nucleotides are TGTGCCAGGGGCGGGGAGAGTAACACTGAAGCTTTCTTT. Translated: CARGGESNTEAFF.